This T cell receptor beta chain was identified during a study of T cell responses to AZD1222 COVID-19 vaccine. CDR3 size: 14 residues. V shed 6 bases and J 4 bases; nucleotides not matched to a gene: 1. Germline-derived CDR1 and CDR2 are WSHSY and SAAADI. Method: immunoSEQ multiplex PCR; TCRdb's copy keeps in-frame clones and lacks some. The data show over 130,000 clones, about 93% seen once. The chain uses TRBV10-2 and TRBJ2-2; 11 bases fit TRBD1. This receptor was taken from an adult in good health. Sequenced material: peripheral blood, taken on day 0 of AZD1222 vaccination. The CDR3: CASRGTGGTGELFF. For the CDR3, the DNA is TGCGCCAGCAGAGGGACAGGGGGCACCGGGGAGCTGTTTTTT.